This TCR beta chain was documented in a study of blood T cell repertoires in COVID-19. About the study: Specimens from acute and convalescent COVID-19 originated in the United States, Italy and Spain. Sample material is recorded as cDNA or gDNA derived from T cells, B-cell-depleted T cells, or PBMCs.

Original data processing: Amplification of reference gene primers provided the estimated nucleated cell counts. Profiling relied on immunoSEQ multiplex PCR, and the TCRdb table lists in-frame clones only, not all of them. From that table come the V and J calls and clone size; the DNA was used to work out D and trimming. The sample consists of over 200,000 clones, about three quarters of them appearing once. The trim removed 7 bases at V and 6 bases at J, leaving 8 bases unmatched. Germline CDR1 MNHEY, CDR2 SVGAGI. This CDR3 spans 13 amino acids. This clone was counted a few times. This chain connects TRBV6-5 to TRBJ2-5; 7 bases map to TRBD1. Sequencing used peripheral blood. The receptor was derived from a woman of 80 years or more with acute or convalescent COVID-19. The CDR3 nucleotides read TGTGCCAGCAATATCGAACAGGGGAAGACCCAGTACTTC. Translation gives CASNIEQGKTQYF.